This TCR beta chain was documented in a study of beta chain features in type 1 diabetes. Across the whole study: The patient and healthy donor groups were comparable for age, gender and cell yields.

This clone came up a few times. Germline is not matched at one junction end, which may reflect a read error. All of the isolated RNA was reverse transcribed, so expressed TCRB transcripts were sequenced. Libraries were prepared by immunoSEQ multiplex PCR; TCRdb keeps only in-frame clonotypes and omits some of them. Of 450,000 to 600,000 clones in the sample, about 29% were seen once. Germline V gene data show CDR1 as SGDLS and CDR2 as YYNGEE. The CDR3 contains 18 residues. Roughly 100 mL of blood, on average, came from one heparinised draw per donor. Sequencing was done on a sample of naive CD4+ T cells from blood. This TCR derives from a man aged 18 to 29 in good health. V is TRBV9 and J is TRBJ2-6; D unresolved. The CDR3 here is CASRVDLAAAFGANVLTF. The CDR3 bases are TGTGCCAGCCGCGTAGACTTGGCGGCCGCCTTCGGGGCCAACGTCCTGACTTTC.